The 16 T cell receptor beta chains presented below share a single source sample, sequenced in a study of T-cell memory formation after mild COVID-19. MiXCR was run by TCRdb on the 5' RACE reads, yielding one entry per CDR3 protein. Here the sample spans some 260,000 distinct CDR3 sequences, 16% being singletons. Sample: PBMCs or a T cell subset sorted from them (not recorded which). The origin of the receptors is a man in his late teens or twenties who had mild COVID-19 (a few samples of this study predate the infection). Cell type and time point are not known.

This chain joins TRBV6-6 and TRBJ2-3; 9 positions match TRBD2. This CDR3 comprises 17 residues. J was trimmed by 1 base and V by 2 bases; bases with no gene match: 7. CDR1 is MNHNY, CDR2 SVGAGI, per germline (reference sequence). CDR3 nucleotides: TGTGCCAGCAGTTACCCCCTGGCGGGGGGGGGCACAGATACGCAGTATTTT. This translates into CASSYPLAGGGTDTQYF.

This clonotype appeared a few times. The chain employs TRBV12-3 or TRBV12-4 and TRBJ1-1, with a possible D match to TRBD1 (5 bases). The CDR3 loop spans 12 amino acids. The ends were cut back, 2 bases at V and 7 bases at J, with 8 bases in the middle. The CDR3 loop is CASSLLGDEAFF. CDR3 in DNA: TGTGCCAGCAGTTTACTGGGGGATGAAGCTTTCTTT.

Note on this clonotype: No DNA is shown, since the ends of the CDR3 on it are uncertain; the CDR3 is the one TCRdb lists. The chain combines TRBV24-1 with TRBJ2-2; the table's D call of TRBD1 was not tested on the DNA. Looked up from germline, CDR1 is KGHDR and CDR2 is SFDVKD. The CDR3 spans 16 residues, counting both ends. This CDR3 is CATSDHRVDTGELFFF.

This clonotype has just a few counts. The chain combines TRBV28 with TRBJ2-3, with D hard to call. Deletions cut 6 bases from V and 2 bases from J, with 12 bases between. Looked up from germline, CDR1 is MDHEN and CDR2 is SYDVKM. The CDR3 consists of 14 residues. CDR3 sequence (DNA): TGTGCCAGCAGAAATGTCGTCAACACAGATACGCAGTATTTT. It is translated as CASRNVVNTDTQYF.

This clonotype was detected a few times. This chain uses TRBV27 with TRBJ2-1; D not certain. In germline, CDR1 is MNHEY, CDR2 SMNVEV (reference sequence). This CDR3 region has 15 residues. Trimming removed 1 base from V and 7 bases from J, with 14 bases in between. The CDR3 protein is CASSLFGLQGNEQFF. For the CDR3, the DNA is TGTGCCAGCAGTTTATTTGGGCTACAAGGGAATGAGCAGTTCTTC.

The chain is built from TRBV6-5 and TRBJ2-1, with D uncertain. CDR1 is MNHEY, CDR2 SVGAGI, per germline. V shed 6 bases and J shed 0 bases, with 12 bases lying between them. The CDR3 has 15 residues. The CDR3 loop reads CASSRSPSSYNEQFF. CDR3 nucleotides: TGTGCCAGCAGCCGTAGCCCCAGCTCCTACAATGAGCAGTTCTTC.

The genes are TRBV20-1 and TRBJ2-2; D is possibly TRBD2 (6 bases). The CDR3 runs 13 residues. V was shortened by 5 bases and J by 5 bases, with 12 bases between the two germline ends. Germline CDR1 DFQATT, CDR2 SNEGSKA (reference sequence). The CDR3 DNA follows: TGCAGTGCTGTATTCGGGGGTACCGGGGAGCTGTTTTTT. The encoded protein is CSAVFGGTGELFF.

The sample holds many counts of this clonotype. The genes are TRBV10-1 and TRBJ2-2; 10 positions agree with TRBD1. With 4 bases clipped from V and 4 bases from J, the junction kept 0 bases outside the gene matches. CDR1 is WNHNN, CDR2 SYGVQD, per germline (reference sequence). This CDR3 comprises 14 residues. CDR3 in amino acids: CASSGTGGTGELFF. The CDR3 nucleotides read TGCGCCAGCAGTGGGACAGGGGGCACCGGGGAGCTGTTTTTT.

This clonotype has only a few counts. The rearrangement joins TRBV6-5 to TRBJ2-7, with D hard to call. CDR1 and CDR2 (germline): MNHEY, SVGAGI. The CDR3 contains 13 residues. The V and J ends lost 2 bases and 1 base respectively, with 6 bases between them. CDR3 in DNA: TGTGCCAGCAGTTACAGGGCATCCTACGAGCAGTACTTC. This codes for CASSYRASYEQYF.

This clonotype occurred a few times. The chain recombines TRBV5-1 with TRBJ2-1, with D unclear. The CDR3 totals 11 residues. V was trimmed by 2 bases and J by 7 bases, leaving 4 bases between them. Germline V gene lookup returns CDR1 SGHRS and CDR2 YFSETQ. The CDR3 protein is CASSFLNEQFF. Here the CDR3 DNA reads TGCGCCAGCAGCTTTCTAAATGAGCAGTTCTTC.

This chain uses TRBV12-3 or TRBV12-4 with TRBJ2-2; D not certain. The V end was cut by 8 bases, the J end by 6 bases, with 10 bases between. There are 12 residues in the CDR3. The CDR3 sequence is CASRLEPGELFF. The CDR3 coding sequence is TGTGCCAGCCGCCTTGAGCCCGGGGAGCTGTTTTTT.

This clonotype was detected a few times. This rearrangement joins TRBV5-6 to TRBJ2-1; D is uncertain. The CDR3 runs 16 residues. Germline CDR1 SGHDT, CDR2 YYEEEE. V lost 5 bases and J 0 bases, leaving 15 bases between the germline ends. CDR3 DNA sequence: TGTGCCAGCAGTTTAATACTCAGGAGCTCCTACAATGAGCAGTTCTTC. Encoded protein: CASSLILRSSYNEQFF.

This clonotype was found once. As DNA, the CDR3 is TGTGCCAGCAGTGAAGTCCCCAGGGTGGTAGCTTTCTTT. Translated, it gives CASSEVPRVVAFF. The chain carries TRBV2 and TRBJ1-1; maybe TRBD1 (5 bases). V was shortened by 1 base and J by 10 bases, with 13 bases between the two germline ends. The germline CDR1 and CDR2 sequences are SNHLY and FYNNEI. The CDR3 is 13 amino acids.

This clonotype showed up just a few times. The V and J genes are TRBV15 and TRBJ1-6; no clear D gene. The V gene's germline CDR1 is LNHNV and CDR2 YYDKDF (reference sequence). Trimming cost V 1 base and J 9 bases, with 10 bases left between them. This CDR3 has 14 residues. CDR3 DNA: TGTGCCACCAGCAGAGTGGCCGAGTTTTCACCCCTCCACTTT. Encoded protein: CATSRVAEFSPLHF.

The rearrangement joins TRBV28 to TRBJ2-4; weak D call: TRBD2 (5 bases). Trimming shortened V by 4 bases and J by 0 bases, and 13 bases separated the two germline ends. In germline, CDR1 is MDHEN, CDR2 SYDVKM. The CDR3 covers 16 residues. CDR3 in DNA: TGTGCCAGCAGTTCGAAAGGGAGTCTAGCCAAAAACATTCAGTACTTC. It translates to CASSSKGSLAKNIQYF.

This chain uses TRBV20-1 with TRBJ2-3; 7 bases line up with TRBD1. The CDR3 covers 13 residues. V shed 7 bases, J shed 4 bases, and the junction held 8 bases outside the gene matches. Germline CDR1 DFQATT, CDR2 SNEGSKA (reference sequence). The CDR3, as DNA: TGCAGTGAGCAAGGGCAGGGGGCAGATACGCAGTATTTT. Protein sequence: CSEQGQGADTQYF.